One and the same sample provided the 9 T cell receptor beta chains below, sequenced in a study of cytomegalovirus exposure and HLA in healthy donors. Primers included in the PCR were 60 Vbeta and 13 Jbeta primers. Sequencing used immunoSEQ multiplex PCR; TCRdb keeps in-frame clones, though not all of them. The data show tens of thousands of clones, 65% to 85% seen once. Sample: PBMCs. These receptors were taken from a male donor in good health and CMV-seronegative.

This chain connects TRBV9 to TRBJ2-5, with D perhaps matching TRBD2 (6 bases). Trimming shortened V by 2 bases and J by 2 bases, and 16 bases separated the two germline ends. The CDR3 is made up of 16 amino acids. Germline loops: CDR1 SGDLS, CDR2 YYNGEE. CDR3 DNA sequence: TGTGCCAGCAGCGTCCTGGGAAGGGGACTGCAAGAGACCCAGTACTTC. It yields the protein CASSVLGRGLQETQYF. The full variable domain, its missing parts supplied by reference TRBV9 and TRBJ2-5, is DSGVTQTPKHLITATGQRVTLRCSPRSGDLSVYWYQQSLDQGLQFLIQYYNGEERAKGNILERFSAQQFPDLHSELNLSSLELGDSALYFCASSVLGRGLQETQYFGPGTRLLVL.

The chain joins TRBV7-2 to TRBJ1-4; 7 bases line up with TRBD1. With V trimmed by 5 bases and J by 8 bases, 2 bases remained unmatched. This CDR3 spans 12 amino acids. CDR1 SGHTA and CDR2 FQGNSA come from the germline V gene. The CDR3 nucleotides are TGTGCCAGCAGCCAACAGGGGGAAAAACTGTTTTTT. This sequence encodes CASSQQGEKLFF.

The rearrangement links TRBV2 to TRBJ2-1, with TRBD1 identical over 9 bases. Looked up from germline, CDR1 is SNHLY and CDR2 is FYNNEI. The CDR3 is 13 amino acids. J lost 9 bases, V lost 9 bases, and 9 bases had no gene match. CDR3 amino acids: CASNRDRVGEQFF. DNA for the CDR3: TGTGCCAGTAACCGGGACAGGGTTGGTGAGCAGTTCTTC.

Here the CDR3 reads CASVGAVTEAFF. In nucleotides, the CDR3 is TGTGCTAGTGTGGGGGCCGTCACTGAAGCTTTCTTT. The chain combines TRBV12-5 with TRBJ1-1; tentatively, D is TRBD1 (6 bases). This CDR3 is 12 amino acids long. CDR1 is LGHNT, CDR2 FRNRAP, per germline. The V end lost 7 bases, the J end lost 4 bases, and 10 bases lay between the germline ends.

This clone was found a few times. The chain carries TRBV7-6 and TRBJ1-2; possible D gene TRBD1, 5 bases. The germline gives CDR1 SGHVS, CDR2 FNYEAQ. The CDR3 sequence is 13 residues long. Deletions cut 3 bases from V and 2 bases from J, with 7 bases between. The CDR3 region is CASSFRQNYGYTF. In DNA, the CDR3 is TGTGCCAGCAGCTTCAGACAGAACTATGGCTACACCTTC.

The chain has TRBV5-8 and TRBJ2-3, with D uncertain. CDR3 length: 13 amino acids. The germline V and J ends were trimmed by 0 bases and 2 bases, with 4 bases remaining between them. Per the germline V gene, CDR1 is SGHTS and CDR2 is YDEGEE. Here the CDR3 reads CASSLAPTDTQYF. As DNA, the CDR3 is TGTGCCAGCAGCTTGGCTCCCACAGATACGCAGTATTTT.

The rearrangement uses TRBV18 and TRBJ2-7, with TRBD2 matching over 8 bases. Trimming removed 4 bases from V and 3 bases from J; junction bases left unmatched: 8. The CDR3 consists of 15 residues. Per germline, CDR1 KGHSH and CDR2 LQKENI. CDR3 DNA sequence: TGTGCCAGCTCACTCCAGGCCAGCGGGGGCTACGAGCAGTACTTC. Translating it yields CASSLQASGGYEQYF.

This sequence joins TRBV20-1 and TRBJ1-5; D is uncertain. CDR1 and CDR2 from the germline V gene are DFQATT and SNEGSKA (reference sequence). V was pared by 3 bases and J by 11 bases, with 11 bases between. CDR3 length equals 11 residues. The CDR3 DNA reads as TGCAGTGCTAGGATCAAAGAGGCCCAGCATTTT. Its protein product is CSARIKEAQHF.

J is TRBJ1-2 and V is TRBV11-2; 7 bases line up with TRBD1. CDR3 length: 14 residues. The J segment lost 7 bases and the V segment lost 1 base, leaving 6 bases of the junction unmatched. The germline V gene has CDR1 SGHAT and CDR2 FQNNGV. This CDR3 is CASSLVTGLGGYTF. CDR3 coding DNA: TGTGCCAGCAGCTTAGTGACAGGGTTAGGTGGCTACACCTTC.